This TCR beta chain originates from a study of OX40 agonist ivuxolimab in advanced cancers. Study context: Patients received ivuxolimab, an agonistic anti-OX40 (CD134) antibody. Prior anti-PD-1, anti-PD-L1 or anti-CTLA-4 therapy was allowed; around 40% had some. A partial response was reached by three patients: one with hepatocellular carcinoma and two with cutaneous melanoma.

Of note for this clone: Antigen unknown.

Sequencing used immunoSEQ multiplex PCR; TCRdb keeps in-frame clones, though not all of them. The sample includes tens of thousands of clones, 70% to 85% of them seen just once. This CDR3 has 15 amino acids. Germline V CDR1 and CDR2: MNHNY, SVGAGI (reference sequence). Trimming took 0 bases from V and 3 from J, leaving 12 bases between them. Notes on the study in general: Clonal expansion by week 6 occurred in CD4+ and CD8+ blood T cells (at 0.1 to 3.0 mg/kg).

The V call is TRBV6-6, the J call TRBJ2-7; a possible D gene is TRBD1 (6 bases). Sequences were derived from CD4+ or CD8+ T cells sorted from blood, sampled in a trial of the OX40 agonist ivuxolimab. The clonotype comes from an adult with an advanced solid tumor such as melanoma, head and neck, liver or kidney cancer. The CDR3 sequence: CASSYSPGHIYEQYF. Written as DNA, the CDR3 is TGTGCCAGCAGTTACTCCCCGGGACATATCTACGAGCAGTACTTC.